What follows describes a single T cell receptor (beta chain). What it binds is unknown. This CDR3 is 18 amino acids long. Germline V gives CDR1 SGHVS, CDR2 FNYEAQ. Trimming removed 5 bases from V and 0 bases from J, with 23 bases in between. This sample is drawn from a study of T cell responses to AZD1222 COVID-19 vaccine. Study in general: Second doses at about 4 or about 12 weeks were pooled.

General study findings and limits: Donor demographics were predominantly white British with a female majority; clonal diversity may be underestimated. Spike regions recognized by vaccine-associated CD4 TCRs spanned the protein, led by 160-218 and 743-854.

TCRdb's copy holds only in-frame clones and misses some; the assay was immunoSEQ multiplex PCR. The sample holds 120,000 or so clones; over 75% are singletons and the top ten take about 6%. The clonotype comes from an adult in good health. The chain uses TRBV7-6 and TRBJ2-7, with no clear D. Sequenced material: peripheral blood, taken on day 0 of AZD1222 vaccination. The CDR3 sequence is CASSTRAERNPTSYEQYF. The CDR3 coding sequence is TGTGCCAGCAGCACCCGGGCCGAGCGAAACCCAACCTCCTACGAGCAGTACTTC.